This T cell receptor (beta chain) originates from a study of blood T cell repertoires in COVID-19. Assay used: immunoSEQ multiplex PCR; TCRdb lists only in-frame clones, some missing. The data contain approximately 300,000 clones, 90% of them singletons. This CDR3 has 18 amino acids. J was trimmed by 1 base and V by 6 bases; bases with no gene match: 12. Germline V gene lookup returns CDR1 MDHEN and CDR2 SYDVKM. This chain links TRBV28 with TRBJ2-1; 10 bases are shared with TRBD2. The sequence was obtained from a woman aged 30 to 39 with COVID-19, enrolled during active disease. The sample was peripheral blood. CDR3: CASSYPPSGRASYNEQFF. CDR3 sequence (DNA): TGTGCCAGCAGCTACCCCCCCAGCGGGAGGGCTTCCTACAATGAGCAGTTCTTC.